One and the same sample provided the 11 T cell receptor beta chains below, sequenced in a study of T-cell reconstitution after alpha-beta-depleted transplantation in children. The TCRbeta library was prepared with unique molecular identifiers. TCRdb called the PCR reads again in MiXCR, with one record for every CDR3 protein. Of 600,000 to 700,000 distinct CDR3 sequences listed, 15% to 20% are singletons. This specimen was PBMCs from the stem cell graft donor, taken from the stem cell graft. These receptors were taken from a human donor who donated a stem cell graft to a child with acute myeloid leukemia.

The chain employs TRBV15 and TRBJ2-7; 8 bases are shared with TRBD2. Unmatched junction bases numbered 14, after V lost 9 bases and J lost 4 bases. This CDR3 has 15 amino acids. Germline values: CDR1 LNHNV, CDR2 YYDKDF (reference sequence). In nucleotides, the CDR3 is TGTGCCACGAGCGGGAATGTAGCGGGGTGGTACGAGCAGTACTTC. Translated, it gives CATSGNVAGWYEQYF.

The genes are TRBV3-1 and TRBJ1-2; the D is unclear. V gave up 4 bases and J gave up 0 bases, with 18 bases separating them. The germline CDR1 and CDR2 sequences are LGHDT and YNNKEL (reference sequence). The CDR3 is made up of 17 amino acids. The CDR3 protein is CASSRKEVSIANYGYTF. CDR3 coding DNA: TGTGCCAGCAGCCGCAAGGAAGTCAGCATAGCTAACTATGGCTACACCTTC.

The CDR3 reads CSAPTSLRADTQYF. DNA for the CDR3: TGCAGTGCCCCGACTAGCCTTAGGGCAGATACGCAGTATTTT. The gene calls are TRBV20-1 and TRBJ2-3; 7 nucleotides match TRBD2. Looked up from germline, CDR1 is DFQATT and CDR2 is SNEGSKA (reference sequence). V gave up 6 bases and J gave up 4 bases; unmatched junction bases: 10. The CDR3 has 14 residues.

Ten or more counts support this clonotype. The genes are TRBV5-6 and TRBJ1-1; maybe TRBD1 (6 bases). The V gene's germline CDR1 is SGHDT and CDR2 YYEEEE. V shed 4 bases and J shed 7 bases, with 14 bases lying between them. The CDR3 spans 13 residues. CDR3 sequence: CASSPFTGLEAFF. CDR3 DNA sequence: TGTGCCAGCAGCCCGTTCACAGGGCTTGAAGCTTTCTTT.

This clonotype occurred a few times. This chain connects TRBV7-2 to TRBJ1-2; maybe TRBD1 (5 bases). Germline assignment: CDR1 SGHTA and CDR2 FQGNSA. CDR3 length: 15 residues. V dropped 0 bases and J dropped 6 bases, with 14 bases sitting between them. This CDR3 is CASSLARETEDGYTF. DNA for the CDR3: TGTGCCAGCAGCTTAGCCCGGGAGACAGAAGATGGCTACACCTTC.

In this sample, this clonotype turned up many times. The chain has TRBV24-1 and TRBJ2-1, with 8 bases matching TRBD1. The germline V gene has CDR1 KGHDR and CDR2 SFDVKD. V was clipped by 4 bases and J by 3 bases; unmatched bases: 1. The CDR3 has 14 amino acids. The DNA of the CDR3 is TGTGCCACCAGTGAACAGGGGGGCTACAATGAGCAGTTCTTC. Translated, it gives CATSEQGGYNEQFF.

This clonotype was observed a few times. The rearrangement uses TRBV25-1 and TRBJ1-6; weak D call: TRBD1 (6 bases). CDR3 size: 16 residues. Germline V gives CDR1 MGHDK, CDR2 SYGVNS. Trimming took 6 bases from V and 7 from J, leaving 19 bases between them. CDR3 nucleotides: TGTGCCAGCAGGTCCCGGGACATCGATTTAAATTCACCCCTCCACTTT. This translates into CASRSRDIDLNSPLHF.

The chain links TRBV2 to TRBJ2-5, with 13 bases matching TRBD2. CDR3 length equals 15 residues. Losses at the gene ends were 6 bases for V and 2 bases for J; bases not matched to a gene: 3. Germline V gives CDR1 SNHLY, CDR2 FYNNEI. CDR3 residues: CASRGTSGAQETQYF. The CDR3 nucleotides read TGTGCCAGCAGGGGGACTAGCGGGGCACAAGAGACCCAGTACTTC.

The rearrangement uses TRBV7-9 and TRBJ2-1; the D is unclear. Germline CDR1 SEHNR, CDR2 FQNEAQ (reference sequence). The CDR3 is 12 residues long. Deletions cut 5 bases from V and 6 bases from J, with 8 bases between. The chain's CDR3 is CASSPAPNEQFF. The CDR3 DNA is TGTGCCAGCAGCCCCGCTCCCAATGAGCAGTTCTTC.

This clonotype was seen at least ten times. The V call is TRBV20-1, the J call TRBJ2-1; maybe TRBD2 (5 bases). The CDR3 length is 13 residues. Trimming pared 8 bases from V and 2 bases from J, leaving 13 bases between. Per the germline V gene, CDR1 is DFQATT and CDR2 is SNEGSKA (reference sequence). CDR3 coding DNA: TGCAGTCGTCGCCGGGGTCCCTACAATGAGCAGTTCTTC. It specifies CSRRRGPYNEQFF.

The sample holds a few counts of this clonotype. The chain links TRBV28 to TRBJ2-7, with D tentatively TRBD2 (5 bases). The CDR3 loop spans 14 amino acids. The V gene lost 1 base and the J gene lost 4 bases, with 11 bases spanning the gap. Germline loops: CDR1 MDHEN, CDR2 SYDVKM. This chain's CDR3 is CASSLSHRGYEQYV. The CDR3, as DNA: TGTGCCAGCAGTTTATCTCACCGGGGATACGAGCAGTACGTC.